The 25 T cell receptor beta chains reported below all come from one sample, sequenced in a study of shared clonotypes between healthy human individuals. The naive CD8 population came from CD45RO-negative cells selected for CCR7, without terminally differentiated effector memory CD45RA+ cells. Profiling relied on immunoSEQ multiplex PCR, and the TCRdb table lists in-frame clones only, not all of them. The sample lists roughly 890,000 clones; about 92% were seen once. Sequences were obtained from naive CD8+ T cells sorted from blood. The source of these receptors is a man younger than 40 in good health.

The gene calls are TRBV6-5 and TRBJ2-5; 7 bases agree with TRBD2. V shed 0 bases, J shed 3 bases, and the junction held 7 bases outside the gene matches. The CDR3 extends over 16 amino acids. The germline V gene encodes CDR1 MNHEY and CDR2 SVGAGI. This CDR3 is CASSYSPSGTKETQYF. The CDR3 DNA reads as TGTGCCAGCAGTTACTCTCCCAGCGGGACTAAAGAGACCCAGTACTTC.

The genes are TRBV28 and TRBJ2-7; TRBD1 agrees at 10 bases. This CDR3 is built from 14 residues. Trimming took 6 bases from V and 7 from J; bases not matched to a gene: 9. The germline CDR1 and CDR2 sequences are MDHEN and SYDVKM. The CDR3 nucleotides read TGTGCCAGCAGCGTGACAGGGGGCGCGGGGGAGCAGTACTTC. It specifies CASSVTGGAGEQYF.

The chain carries TRBV28 and TRBJ1-5; 8 bases map to TRBD1. Losses at the gene ends were 7 bases for V and 6 bases for J; bases not matched to a gene: 5. The germline V gene encodes CDR1 MDHEN and CDR2 SYDVKM. The CDR3 totals 13 residues. Here the CDR3 reads CASIQGAGQPQHF. CDR3 nucleotide sequence: TGTGCCAGCATCCAGGGGGCCGGTCAGCCCCAGCATTTT.

The J gene is TRBJ2-1, the V gene TRBV5-1; weak D call: TRBD1 (5 bases). The V end lost 0 bases, the J end lost 1 base, and 14 bases lay between the germline ends. Germline lookup yields CDR1 SGHRS and CDR2 YFSETQ. This CDR3 is built from 17 residues. The chain's CDR3 is CASSLALGVLSYNEQFF. Here the CDR3 DNA reads TGCGCCAGCAGCTTGGCCCTAGGGGTCTTATCCTACAATGAGCAGTTCTTC.

The CDR3 sequence is CASSEKTSGFDNEQFF. CDR3 DNA sequence: TGTGCCAGCAGTGAAAAGACTAGCGGATTTGACAATGAGCAGTTCTTC. The V gene is TRBV25-1, the J gene TRBJ2-1; 9 positions agree with TRBD2. J was trimmed by 5 bases and V by 2 bases; bases with no gene match: 7. Germline V lookup: CDR1 MGHDK, CDR2 SYGVNS. There are 16 residues in the CDR3.

This clone was found once. This chain connects TRBV11-2 to TRBJ2-5; the D gene is possibly TRBD1 (5 bases). Looked up from germline, CDR1 is SGHAT and CDR2 is FQNNGV. This CDR3 has 13 residues. Trimming stripped 4 bases from V and 2 bases from J, with 8 bases between. The CDR3 DNA reads as TGTGCCAGCAGCTCGACAGAGCAAGAGACCCAGTACTTC. This sequence encodes CASSSTEQETQYF.

This chain joins TRBV11-2 and TRBJ2-1; a possible D gene is TRBD2 (5 bases). The CDR3 spans 15 residues. From germline, CDR1 is SGHAT and CDR2 FQNNGV. Between the trimmed V and J ends, which lost 3 bases and 0 bases, there was a span of 9 bases. CDR3 loop: CASSFERNSYNEQFF. As DNA, the CDR3 is TGTGCCAGCAGCTTCGAGCGGAACTCCTACAATGAGCAGTTCTTC.

V is TRBV19 and J is TRBJ2-7; D possibly corresponds to TRBD1 (5 bases). V was clipped by 3 bases and J by 4 bases, with 13 bases between them. Germline CDR1 reads LNHDA; CDR2 reads SQIVND (reference sequence). This CDR3 has 14 amino acids. The CDR3 DNA is TGTGCCAGTAGTATGGCACGCACAGGTTACGAGCAGTACTTC. Protein product: CASSMARTGYEQYF.

CDR3 nucleotides: TGCGCCAGCAGCCAAGGGAGGGGGAATGAGCAGTTCTTC. It is translated as CASSQGRGNEQFF. The V gene is TRBV4-1, the J gene TRBJ2-1; possibly TRBD1 or TRBD2 for D (6 bases each). Trimming took off 1 base at V and 7 bases at J, with 8 bases between the two ends. CDR3 size: 13 residues. CDR1 is MGHRA and CDR2 is YSYEKL in the germline V gene.

The genes are TRBV19 and TRBJ1-5; no definite D call. Germline V CDR1 and CDR2: LNHDA, SQIVND (reference sequence). V gave up 2 bases and J gave up 6 bases, with 8 bases separating them. The CDR3 runs to 13 residues. As DNA, the CDR3 is TGTGCCAGTAGTATACGGCAGTTTCAGCCCCAGCATTTT. Amino acids: CASSIRQFQPQHF.

The chain couples TRBV28 to TRBJ2-7; 7 nucleotides match TRBD1. The CDR3 is 16 amino acids. J lost 3 bases, V lost 6 bases, and 14 bases had no gene match. The germline V gene has CDR1 MDHEN and CDR2 SYDVKM. The CDR3: CASRSSPGQRYYEQYF. The CDR3 DNA sequence: TGTGCCAGCAGATCCTCCCCGGGACAGCGATACTACGAGCAGTACTTC.

J is TRBJ1-2 and V is TRBV7-2; D is possibly TRBD1 (6 bases). Per germline, CDR1 SGHTA and CDR2 FQGNSA. Trimming removed 1 base at V and 3 bases at J, with 9 bases between. The CDR3 is made up of 14 amino acids. CDR3: CASSLGTADYGYTF. In nucleotides, the CDR3 is TGTGCCAGCAGCTTAGGGACAGCAGACTATGGCTACACCTTC.

The rearrangement uses TRBV9 and TRBJ2-1; TRBD1 is a possible D gene (5 bases). Germline CDR1 and CDR2: SGDLS and YYNGEE. This CDR3 comprises 15 residues. V was shortened by 3 bases and J by 4 bases, with 14 bases between the two germline ends. DNA of the CDR3: TGTGCCAGCAGCGACCAGGGATCGGATTACAATGAGCAGTTCTTC. Its protein product is CASSDQGSDYNEQFF.

This chain links TRBV27 with TRBJ2-1; 8 bases line up with TRBD2. The CDR3 contains 14 residues. CDR1 and CDR2 (germline): MNHEY, SMNVEV (reference sequence). V trimming: 7 bases; J trimming: 2 bases; junction bases outside the gene matches: 4. The CDR3 DNA reads as TGTGCCAGCAAAAGCGGGAGTACCTACAATGAGCAGTTCTTC. It specifies CASKSGSTYNEQFF.

The chain uses TRBV5-6 and TRBJ2-3; D perhaps matches TRBD1 (6 bases). Trimming took 2 bases from V and 1 from J, leaving 14 bases between them. CDR1 is SGHDT, CDR2 YYEEEE, per germline. The CDR3 sequence is 16 residues long. CDR3 sequence: CASSFLGGWGTDTQYF. CDR3 coding DNA: TGTGCCAGCAGCTTCCTTGGGGGCTGGGGCACAGATACGCAGTATTTT.

This sequence joins TRBV7-8 and TRBJ1-1; 8 bases line up with TRBD1. Trimming cost V 5 bases and J 4 bases; bases outside gene matches: 6. The CDR3 is 14 amino acids. CDR1 SGHVS and CDR2 FQNEAQ come from the germline V gene. CDR3 residues: CASSQDRAGTEAFF. DNA for the CDR3: TGTGCCAGCAGCCAGGACAGGGCTGGCACTGAAGCTTTCTTT.

This clone was seen only once. The chain uses TRBV11-2 and TRBJ2-6, with D perhaps matching TRBD1 or TRBD2 (5 bases each). The CDR3 loop spans 11 amino acids. Trimming pared 1 base from V and 17 bases from J, leaving 9 bases between. Germline values: CDR1 SGHAT, CDR2 FQNNGV. Written as DNA, the CDR3 is TGTGCCAGCAGCTTAGTCCAGGGAGTGACTTTC. Translated: CASSLVQGVTF.

The chain uses TRBV6-5 and TRBJ1-4; a weak D match, TRBD1 (6 bases). V was shortened by 6 bases and J by 4 bases, with 15 bases between the two germline ends. The CDR3 contains 15 residues. Germline V lookup: CDR1 MNHEY, CDR2 SVGAGI. The CDR3 here is CASSPEGGGNEKLFF. CDR3 coding DNA: TGTGCCAGCAGCCCCGAAGGGGGGGGTAATGAAAAACTGTTTTTT.

In this sample, this clone turned up once. V is TRBV5-6 and J is TRBJ2-1; D possibly corresponds to TRBD1 (5 bases). The germline V gene encodes CDR1 SGHDT and CDR2 YYEEEE. The CDR3 sequence is 11 residues long. Trimming removed 10 bases at V and 5 bases at J, with 10 bases between. The CDR3 bases are TGTGCCGTAGACAGAGACAATGAGCAGTTCTTC. It codes for CAVDRDNEQFF.

The gene calls are TRBV2 and TRBJ2-1, with TRBD1 matching over 9 bases. V trimming: 5 bases; J trimming: 5 bases; junction bases outside the gene matches: 10. Germline V gene data show CDR1 as SNHLY and CDR2 as FYNNEI. The CDR3 has 16 residues. In DNA, the CDR3 is TGTGCCAGCAGTCGTCCCGGGACAGGGTACCACAATGAGCAGTTCTTC. Encoded protein: CASSRPGTGYHNEQFF.

The J gene is TRBJ2-7, the V gene TRBV27; D is ambiguous. The CDR3 runs to 13 residues. V shed 5 bases and J shed 3 bases, with 11 bases lying between them. Per the germline V gene, CDR1 is MNHEY and CDR2 is SMNVEV (reference sequence). CDR3: CASSNKGLYEQYF. The CDR3 coding sequence is TGTGCCAGCAGTAATAAAGGTCTCTACGAGCAGTACTTC.

The chain links TRBV7-9 to TRBJ2-1; tentatively, D is TRBD1 or TRBD2 (7 bases each). CDR3 length equals 16 residues. Per the germline V gene, CDR1 is SEHNR and CDR2 is FQNEAQ (reference sequence). V was pared by 1 base and J by 4 bases, with 14 bases between. In DNA form, the CDR3 reads TGTGCCAGCAGCTTAGATCAGGGGGGGTTGTACAATGAGCAGTTCTTC. Amino acid sequence: CASSLDQGGLYNEQFF.

The gene calls are TRBV15 and TRBJ2-7, with TRBD1 identical over 7 bases. Trimming took 8 bases from V and 3 from J; bases not matched to a gene: 10. CDR3 length equals 14 residues. Germline V gives CDR1 LNHNV, CDR2 YYDKDF (reference sequence). DNA for the CDR3: TGTGCCACCGCAAAACAGGGGAACATCTACGAGCAGTACTTC. It yields the protein CATAKQGNIYEQYF.

The chain combines TRBV2 with TRBJ2-2, with D perhaps being TRBD1 or TRBD2 (5 bases each). Germline values: CDR1 SNHLY, CDR2 FYNNEI. Between the trimmed V and J ends, which lost 3 bases and 4 bases, there was a span of 9 bases. This CDR3 contains 14 residues. The CDR3 protein is CASSEGTLTGELFF. In DNA form, the CDR3 reads TGTGCCAGCAGTGAGGGGACCCTCACCGGGGAGCTGTTTTTT.

The rearrangement links TRBV4-3 to TRBJ1-1; 9 bases align to TRBD1. CDR1 is LGHNA and CDR2 is YSLEER in the germline V gene. V was pared by 4 bases and J by 2 bases, with 5 bases of the junction left unmatched. This CDR3 has 15 residues. CDR3 sequence: CASSRDREFNTEAFF. DNA of the CDR3: TGCGCCAGCAGCCGGGACAGGGAGTTTAACACTGAAGCTTTCTTT.